This TCR beta chain was identified during a study of monozygotic twins with cystic fibrosis. Profiling relied on immunoSEQ multiplex PCR, and the TCRdb table lists in-frame clones only, not all of them. The table lists 15,000 or so clones, approximately 90% of them singletons. Concerning this clone: Antigen: not known.

Broader study findings: Co-twins had the most similar V usage for 13 of 16 pairs, J for 8. Monozygotic CF twin pairs shared significantly more nucleotide-identical clonotypes than unrelated CF individuals did.

The sample comprised blood. The TCR was taken from a boy aged 5-17 years with cystic fibrosis.

CDR3 in amino acids: CASSSAGRHYNEQFF. The DNA of the CDR3 is TGTGCCAGCAGTTCAGCCGGACGCCACTACAATGAGCAGTTCTTC. The J gene is TRBJ2-1, the V gene TRBV28, with D uncertain. Germline V gene sequence: CDR1 MDHEN, CDR2 SYDVKM. The CDR3 contains 15 residues. The V gene lost 4 bases and the J gene lost 3 bases, with 13 bases spanning the gap.